This is a list of T cell receptor beta chains from one sample in a study of human T cells and chemical hapten exposure. In TCRdb, the 5' RACE reads were re-called with MiXCR into one record per CDR3 protein. The sample contains roughly 110,000 distinct CDR3 sequences, around a fifth of which appear only once. The origin of the receptors is a human donor in good health. Each CDR3 is given with its conserved first and last residue. D genes are given only for firm matches. Not every row has a clone size; where given, it reads once, few, many or a size class.

TRBD1,NA,TRBJ1-1,15,TRBV28,TGTGCCAGCAGTTTAACGGGACAGGGGGCCTCTGAAGCTTTCTTT,CASSLTGQGASEAFF
NA,NA,TRBJ2-7,12,TRBV6-6,TGTGCCAGCAGCCCCGCCCCCTACGAGCAGTACTTC,CASSPAPYEQYF
NA,few,TRBJ1-1,14,TRBV5-1,TGCGCCAGCAGCGTAATGGAACAGAACACTGAAGCTTTCTTT,CASSVMEQNTEAFF
TRBD1,NA,TRBJ1-1,14,TRBV27,TGTGCCAGCAGTGTAACAGGGGTCTACACTGAAGCTTTCTTT,CASSVTGVYTEAFF
TRBD1,many,TRBJ1-5,13,TRBV18,TGTGCCAGCCGACAGGGTGGGGGTCAGCCCCAGCATTTT,CASRQGGGQPQHF
NA,few,TRBJ1-1,15,TRBV27,TGTGCCAGCAGCTCCCCACAGGGACCCAAAACTGAAGCTTTCTTT,CASSSPQGPKTEAFF
NA,few,TRBJ1-6,14,TRBV12-3/TRBV12-4,TGTGCCAGCAAGGGCGGGGCGGATAATTCACCCCTCCACTTT,CASKGGADNSPLHF
NA,many,TRBJ2-3,13,TRBV2,TGTGCCAGCAGTGAAGTCCGGACGGGTACGCAGTATTTT,CASSEVRTGTQYF
NA,NA,TRBJ2-1,13,TRBV7-2,TGTGCCAGCAGCACCTTCTCCTACAATGAGCAGTTCTTC,CASSTFSYNEQFF
TRBD2,few,TRBJ2-2,16,TRBV6-1,TGTGCCAGCAGTGGACTAGCGGGAGGGCGGACCGGGGAGCTGTTTTTT,CASSGLAGGRTGELFF
TRBD2,NA,TRBJ2-1,16,TRBV5-4,TGTGCCAGCAGCTTATCTAGCGGGAGGGGACACAATGAGCAGTTCTTC,CASSLSSGRGHNEQFF
NA,few,TRBJ2-3,16,TRBV9,TGTGCCAGCAGCCCCCCGGGGGGCGTTGGCACAGATACGCAGTATTTT,CASSPPGGVGTDTQYF
TRBD2,NA,TRBJ2-1,14,TRBV20-1,TGCAGTGCCGACCTAAGCGGGATCTACAATGAGCAGTTCTTC,CSADLSGIYNEQFF
NA,few,TRBJ2-7,14,TRBV28,TGTGCCAGCAGTTTGAGGGAGCGCTCCTACGAGCAGTACTTC,CASSLRERSYEQYF
NA,NA,TRBJ1-1,13,TRBV3-1,TGTGCCAGCAGCCAAGTAGGGCTCACTGAAGCTTTCTTT,CASSQVGLTEAFF
NA,few,TRBJ1-4,15,TRBV5-1,TGCGCCAGCAGTTCCACACGGGCGGTTAATGAAAAACTGTTTTTT,CASSSTRAVNEKLFF
NA,NA,TRBJ1-5,16,TRBV24-1,TGTGCCACCAGTGATTCGAGGGGATCCCCTAATCAGCCCCAGCATTTT,CATSDSRGSPNQPQHF
NA,few,TRBJ2-5,16,TRBV18,TGTGCCAGCTCACCACCGCGTGTGGGGTCCCAACAGACCCAGTACTTC,CASSPPRVGSQQTQYF
TRBD1,NA,TRBJ2-2,15,TRBV7-9,TGTGCCAGCAGCCCAAGGGACAGGGCAGCCGGGGAGCTGTTTTTT,CASSPRDRAAGELFF
NA,NA,TRBJ2-1,12,TRBV5-1,TGCGCCAGCAGCTTGGAAGCAAATGAGCAGTTCTTC,CASSLEANEQFF
TRBD2,few,TRBJ2-7,14,TRBV20-1,TGCAGTGCTAGAGATCTAGCGGGCTCGGGGGAGCAGTACTTC,CSARDLAGSGEQYF
TRBD2,NA,TRBJ2-1,18,TRBV20-1,TGCAGTGGTACCAATATCAGGGGTCTAGCGGGATTACGCAATGAGCAGTTCTTC,CSGTNIRGLAGLRNEQFF
NA,NA,TRBJ1-4,14,TRBV5-4,TGTGCCAGCAGTCCCGGTTGGACTAATGAAAAACTGTTTTTT,CASSPGWTNEKLFF
NA,NA,TRBJ1-2,13,TRBV10-3,TGTGCCATCAGTGGGCAGGAGGGTCCGGGCTACACCTTC,CAISGQEGPGYTF
TRBD1,NA,TRBJ1-1,14,TRBV29-1,TGCAGCGCTGGGACAGGGGGCTCGGGCACTGAAGCTTTCTTT,CSAGTGGSGTEAFF
NA,NA,TRBJ2-3,17,TRBV30,TGTGCCTGGAGTGTGGGAGCCAATAGTGTGGGGGCAGATACGCAGTATTTT,CAWSVGANSVGADTQYF
TRBD1,NA,TRBJ1-1,16,TRBV10-2,TGCGCCAGCAGTGAGTCGAGACAGGGGAAGAACACTGAAGCTTTCTTT,CASSESRQGKNTEAFF